The present T cell receptor beta chain was sequenced within a study of shared clonotypes between healthy human individuals. The V segment lost 1 base and the J segment 7 bases; nucleotides outside the gene matches: 3. CDR3 length equals 13 residues. Per germline, CDR1 SGDLS and CDR2 YYNGEE. Clones were read by immunoSEQ multiplex PCR, and TCRdb kept only the in-frame ones, dropping some. Of under 2.5 million clones in the sample, around 92% were seen once. This TCR derives from a man aged 18-30 years in good health. Some clones in this sample may be carry-over from other donors' samples. The rearrangement joins TRBV9 to TRBJ2-3, with 7 bases that match TRBD1. The material sequenced was naive CD4+ T cells from PBMCs. The subset was: CD45RA+ positively selected. The CDR3: CASSVRGQNTQYF. CDR3 bases: TGTGCCAGCAGCGTACGGGGACAGAATACGCAGTATTTT.